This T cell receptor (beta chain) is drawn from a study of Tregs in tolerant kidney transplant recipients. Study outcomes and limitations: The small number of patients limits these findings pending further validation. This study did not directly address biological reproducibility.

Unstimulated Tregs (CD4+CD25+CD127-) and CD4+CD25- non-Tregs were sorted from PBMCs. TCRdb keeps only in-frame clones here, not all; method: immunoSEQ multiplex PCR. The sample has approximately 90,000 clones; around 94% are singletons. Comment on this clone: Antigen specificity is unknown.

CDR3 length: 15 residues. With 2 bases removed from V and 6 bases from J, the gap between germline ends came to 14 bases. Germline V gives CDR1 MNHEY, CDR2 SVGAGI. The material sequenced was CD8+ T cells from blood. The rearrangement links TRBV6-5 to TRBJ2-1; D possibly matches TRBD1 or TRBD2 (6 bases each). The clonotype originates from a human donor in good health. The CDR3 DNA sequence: TGTGCCAGCAGTTACGAGGGGGGAGCGGGCAATGAGCAGTTCTTC. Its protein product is CASSYEGGAGNEQFF.